The T cell receptor beta chain under discussion was sequenced for a study of OX40 agonist ivuxolimab in advanced cancers. Study details: The dose-escalation cohort had hepatocellular carcinoma, melanoma, renal cell or head and neck cancer.

V lost 2 bases and J lost 0, with 5 bases in between. The germline V gene has CDR1 MDHEN and CDR2 SYDVKM. The CDR3 consists of 14 residues. This clone was seen just once. Sequenced by immunoSEQ multiplex PCR; TCRdb stores in-frame clones only, minus some. The table includes about 110,000 clones, around 93% detected once. The sample was CD4+ or CD8+ T cells sorted from blood, taken in a trial of the OX40 agonist ivuxolimab. This clonotype was obtained from an adult with an advanced solid tumor such as melanoma, head and neck, liver or kidney cancer. The chain is built from TRBV28 and TRBJ2-1, with D uncertain. In nucleotides, the CDR3 is TGTGCCAGCAGTTTACAGAGCTCCTACAATGAGCAGTTCTTC. Protein sequence: CASSLQSSYNEQFF. The variable domain in full, completed from reference TRBV28 and TRBJ2-1, reads DVKVTQSSRYLVKRTGEKVFLECVQDMDHENMFWYRQDPGLGLRLIYFSYDVKMKEKGDIPEGYSVSREKKERFSLILESASTNQTSMYLCASSLQSSYNEQFFGPGTRLTVL.